Each of the 23 T cell receptor beta chains below was sequenced from the same sample in a study of control samples from healthy donors and cancer patients. Method: immunoSEQ multiplex PCR; TCRdb's copy keeps in-frame clones and lacks some. This sample has around 120,000 clones, with roughly 91% found just once. Sequences were obtained from PBMCs. These receptors were collected from a man aged 50-60 years with head and neck cancer.

The CDR3 sequence is CASSLADLQAGGTDTQYF. In DNA form, the CDR3 reads TGTGCCAGCAGTCTGGCCGATCTCCAAGCGGGGGGCACAGATACGCAGTATTTT. The V call is TRBV6-6, the J call TRBJ2-3, with 8 nucleotides matching TRBD2. The CDR3 consists of 18 residues. V lost 5 bases and J lost 1; bases outside the gene matches: 14. CDR1 and CDR2 (germline): MNHNY, SVGAGI (reference sequence).

The rearrangement joins TRBV19 to TRBJ1-6; 7 bases agree with TRBD1. J gave up 10 bases and V 4 bases, and 10 bases lay outside the gene matches. The CDR3 contains 15 residues. CDR1 and CDR2 (germline): LNHDA, SQIVND (reference sequence). Here the CDR3 DNA reads TGTGCCAGTAGTACCCAGACAGGGATAGGGTCACCCCTCCACTTT. Translated, it gives CASSTQTGIGSPLHF.

The CDR3 sequence is CAWSVMSAQPQHF. DNA for the CDR3: TGTGCCTGGAGTGTAATGTCGGCTCAGCCCCAGCATTTT. The chain uses TRBV30 and TRBJ1-5; D gene ambiguous. The CDR3 runs to 13 residues. The V gene's germline CDR1 is GTSNPN and CDR2 SVGIG (reference sequence). Trimming removed 0 bases from V and 6 bases from J, with 9 bases in between.

This chain uses TRBV2 with TRBJ2-2; D not resolved. Trimming removed 7 bases from V and 6 bases from J, with 15 bases in between. CDR1 SNHLY and CDR2 FYNNEI come from the germline V gene. This CDR3 spans 14 amino acids. The CDR3 nucleotides read TGTGCCAGCATACACGGTTCTCTCTCCGGGGAGCTGTTTTTT. Protein sequence: CASIHGSLSGELFF.

The chain is built from TRBV12-3 or TRBV12-4 and TRBJ1-2, with 7 bases aligning to TRBD1. The CDR3 totals 12 residues. V shed 7 bases, J shed 8 bases, and the junction held 7 bases outside the gene matches. In DNA form, the CDR3 reads TGTGCCAGCACCCAGACAGGGAGGGGCTACACCTTC. Translating it yields CASTQTGRGYTF.

The CDR3 coding sequence is TGTGCCTGGAGAACTAGGGTAGACTACGAGCAGTACTTC. Translating gives CAWRTRVDYEQYF. J is TRBJ2-7 and V is TRBV30; possible D gene TRBD2, 5 bases. Germline values: CDR1 GTSNPN, CDR2 SVGIG (reference sequence). Deletions cut 3 bases from V and 3 bases from J, with 12 bases between. The CDR3 totals 13 residues.

The chain links TRBV19 to TRBJ2-7; 9 bases line up with TRBD1. V was pared by 7 bases and J by 2 bases, with 9 bases of the junction left unmatched. Per germline, CDR1 LNHDA and CDR2 SQIVND (reference sequence). CDR3 length: 15 residues. CDR3 sequence reads: CASTPERTGAYEQYF. The CDR3 bases are TGTGCCAGTACTCCAGAGAGGACAGGGGCCTACGAGCAGTACTTC.

The rearrangement links TRBV5-1 to TRBJ2-2; 10 bases align to TRBD2. V trimming: 1 base; J trimming: 7 bases; junction bases outside the gene matches: 7. Germline V gene data show CDR1 as SGHRS and CDR2 as YFSETQ. This CDR3 spans 16 amino acids. The CDR3 DNA reads as TGCGCCAGCAGCTTGAGGTCTAGCGGGGGTGGCGGGGAGCTGTTTTTT. This sequence encodes CASSLRSSGGGGELFF.

The V call is TRBV4-2, the J call TRBJ2-4, with 9 bases matching TRBD2. V shed 1 base, J shed 6 bases, and the junction held 4 bases outside the gene matches. Per germline, CDR1 LGHNA and CDR2 YNFKEQ. The CDR3 covers 15 residues. The CDR3 nucleotides read TGTGCCAGCAGCCAAGTAGCGGGGGCAACAAACATTCAGTACTTC. Protein sequence: CASSQVAGATNIQYF.

The J gene is TRBJ1-3, the V gene TRBV19; 7 bases fit TRBD1. This CDR3 has 15 amino acids. CDR1 and CDR2 from the germline V gene are LNHDA and SQIVND (reference sequence). V lost 3 bases and J lost 4; bases outside the gene matches: 6. The CDR3 coding sequence is TGTGCCAGTAGTATCAACAGGGGTTTCGGAAACACCATATATTTT. Translated, it gives CASSINRGFGNTIYF.

This rearrangement joins TRBV7-2 to TRBJ2-3, with 8 bases fitting TRBD2. Germline V gene sequence: CDR1 SGHTA, CDR2 FQGNSA. This CDR3 has 16 amino acids. V was clipped by 1 base and J by 2 bases; unmatched bases: 5. The CDR3 reads CASSLVLAGHTDTQYF. CDR3 DNA sequence: TGTGCCAGCAGCTTAGTATTAGCGGGGCACACAGATACGCAGTATTTT.

The chain recombines TRBV12-3 or TRBV12-4 with TRBJ2-1; D not certain. The CDR3 spans 13 residues. V gave up 1 base and J gave up 9 bases, with 10 bases separating them. The CDR3 spells CASSLGALFEQFF. The CDR3 DNA is TGTGCCAGCAGTTTAGGGGCCCTTTTTGAGCAGTTCTTC.

The chain uses TRBV5-1 and TRBJ2-5; 8 bases are shared with TRBD1. The J segment lost 1 base and the V segment lost 4 bases, leaving 6 bases of the junction unmatched. Germline CDR1 SGHRS, CDR2 YFSETQ. CDR3 size: 15 residues. In DNA, the CDR3 is TGCGCCAGCAGCCCGGACAGGGCTCTCCAAGAGACCCAGTACTTC. Residues: CASSPDRALQETQYF. The full variable domain, in which reference TRBV5-1 and TRBJ2-5 provide the parts outside the CDR3, is KAGVTQTPRYLIKTRGQQVTLSCSPISGHRSVSWYQQTPGQGLQFLFEYFSETQRNKGNFPGRFSGRQFSNSRSEMNVSTLELGDSALYLCASSPDRALQETQYFGPGTRLLVL.

This chain connects TRBV5-5 to TRBJ2-5; D gene ambiguous. The germline V gene encodes CDR1 SGHKS and CDR2 YYEKEE (reference sequence). This CDR3 region has 12 residues. Trimming removed 2 bases at V and 5 bases at J, with 7 bases between. Here the CDR3 reads CASSLARETQYF. As DNA, the CDR3 is TGTGCCAGCAGCTTAGCTAGGGAGACCCAGTACTTC. Full variable domain (outside the CDR3, taken from reference TRBV5-5 and TRBJ2-5): DAGVTQSPTHLIKTRGQQVTLRCSPISGHKSVSWYQQVLGQGPQFIFQYYEKEERGRGNFPDRFSARQFPNYSSELNVNALLLGDSALYLCASSLARETQYFGPGTRLLVL.

This chain uses TRBV27 with TRBJ2-7, with a weak D call TRBD2 (7 bases). CDR3 length: 15 amino acids. V was trimmed by 5 bases and J by 5 bases, leaving 19 bases between them. Per germline, CDR1 MNHEY and CDR2 SMNVEV (reference sequence). CDR3 bases: TGTGCCAGCAGTAGAGGGGGGGTTGATTTGAACGAGCAGTACTTC. It yields the protein CASSRGGVDLNEQYF.

The CDR3 DNA follows: TGTGCCAGCCGGAAGGGCGACAGTGGTGGGGCCAACGTCCTGACTTTC. Its protein product is CASRKGDSGGANVLTF. The chain employs TRBV7-9 and TRBJ2-6; TRBD1 might be the D (5 bases). This CDR3 has 16 residues. Germline-derived CDR1 and CDR2 are SEHNR and FQNEAQ (reference sequence). Trimming left V 8 bases short and J 3 bases short, with 17 bases between.

This clone has just one count. The genes are TRBV30 and TRBJ2-5, with D unresolved. The CDR3 spans 14 residues. The V and J ends lost 1 base and 2 bases respectively, with 11 bases between them. CDR1 and CDR2 (germline): GTSNPN, SVGIG (reference sequence). The CDR3 nucleotides are TGTGCCTGGAGTGCGTGGGCATGGCAAGAGACCCAGTACTTC. Translated: CAWSAWAWQETQYF.

The rearrangement links TRBV9 to TRBJ1-1; D is ambiguous. The V end lost 3 bases, the J end lost 0 bases, and 9 bases lay between the germline ends. CDR3 length: 14 residues. Germline CDR1 is SGDLS and CDR2 is YYNGEE. The CDR3 nucleotides read TGTGCCAGCAGCGGACAACAGATGAACACTGAAGCTTTCTTT. Amino acid sequence: CASSGQQMNTEAFF.

In this sample, this clone is medium-sized. In DNA, the CDR3 is TGTGCCAGCGCAGGAGAGGGGGCGAATTCACCCCTCCACTTT. Protein: CASAGEGANSPLHF. J is TRBJ1-6 and V is TRBV2, with 7 bases identical to TRBD1. Germline V gene data show CDR1 as SNHLY and CDR2 as FYNNEI. The ends lost 8 bases at V and 7 bases at J; junction bases unmatched: 8. CDR3 size: 14 residues. Using reference TRBV2 and TRBJ1-6 for the parts outside the CDR3, the full variable domain is EPEVTQTPSHQVTQMGQEVILRCVPISNHLYFYWYRQILGQKVEFLVSFYNNEISEKSEIFDDQFSVERPDGSNFTLKIRSTKLEDSAMYFCASAGEGANSPLHFGNGTRLTVT.

The genes are TRBV14 and TRBJ1-1; D gene unclear. CDR3 length: 12 residues. Trimming left V 1 base short and J 7 bases short, with 7 bases between. The germline gives CDR1 SGHDN, CDR2 FVKESK. The CDR3 coding sequence is TGTGCCAGCAGCCAAGTAGGCAGTGAAGCTTTCTTT. Translation: CASSQVGSEAFF.

This clone has a handful of counts. This sequence joins TRBV10-2 and TRBJ1-5; D is ambiguous. Germline CDR1 and CDR2: WSHSY and SAAADI. V was pared by 1 base and J by 5 bases, with 3 bases between. The length of the CDR3 is 12 residues. The CDR3: CASSEFYQPQHF. CDR3 nucleotides: TGCGCCAGCAGTGAGTTCTATCAGCCCCAGCATTTT.

The chain recombines TRBV6-6 with TRBJ1-5; D call uncertain. Germline V gives CDR1 MNHNY, CDR2 SVGAGI (reference sequence). The CDR3 sequence is 12 residues long. Trimming pared 2 bases from V and 6 bases from J, leaving 5 bases between. The CDR3 protein is CASSYRAQPQHF. DNA of the CDR3: TGTGCCAGCAGTTACAGGGCTCAGCCCCAGCATTTT.

J is TRBJ2-5 and V is TRBV6-2 or TRBV6-3; TRBD1 matches at 10 bases. CDR1 is MNHEY and CDR2 is SVGEGT in the germline V gene. The CDR3 covers 20 residues. Trimming at V came to 6 bases and at J to 1 base, leaving 20 bases not matched to a gene. For the CDR3, the DNA is TGTGCCAGCAGCACCTCCCACCGGGACAGGGGTTTTTTCTTCCAAGAGACCCAGTACTTC. Protein: CASSTSHRDRGFFFQETQYF.